Given below is one T cell receptor (beta chain) in context. As for time point: pre-sensitization, week 0. Treatment of the sample: therapeutic diphenylcyclopropenone sensitization with weekly scalp DPC. TCRdb fed the RACE reads into MiXCR, producing one record per CDR3 protein. The sample includes more than 250,000 distinct CDR3 sequences, approximately 7.5% of them seen just once. The germline V gene encodes CDR1 DFQATT and CDR2 SNEGSKA (reference sequence). The CDR3 loop spans 17 amino acids. The V and J ends lost 3 bases and 2 bases, in that order; junction bases with no gene match: 12. The source of the sample is a study of human T cells and chemical hapten exposure.

The TCR comes from a man between 18 and 29 years old with alopecia areata. Some clones in this sample may be carry-over from other donors' samples. This specimen was whole blood, taken in connection with sensitization to the hapten diphenylcyclopropenone (DPC). This chain uses TRBV20-1 with TRBJ1-5; 8 positions match TRBD1. In nucleotides, the CDR3 is TGCAGTGCTAGGCGGACAGGGAGGGTGTATGGCAATCAGCCCCAGCATTTT. It yields the protein CSARRTGRVYGNQPQHF.